The TCR beta chain under discussion was sequenced for a study of blood T cell repertoires in COVID-19. Study context: From the United States, Italy and Spain came samples of acute and convalescent COVID-19.

TCRdb keeps only in-frame clones here, not all; method: immunoSEQ multiplex PCR. This sample yields nearly 200,000 clones, of which about 80% are seen a single time; roughly 7% belongs to the top ten. Two negative PCRs, clearance, or symptom resolution had been documented for recovered Cohort 3 donors. J was trimmed by 1 base and V by 6 bases; bases with no gene match: 7. The germline V gene encodes CDR1 MNHEY and CDR2 SVGAGI. This CDR3 region has 15 residues. The receptor was isolated from a man between 35 and 55 years old who had recovered from COVID-19. The chain carries TRBV6-5 and TRBJ1-1, with TRBD1 matching 8 bases. The sample comprised PBMCs or T cells enriched from blood (not recorded which). The CDR3 DNA reads as TGTGCCAGCAGCGTTACCGGGACAGGGAACACTGAAGCTTTCTTT. Protein product: CASSVTGTGNTEAFF.